This is a list of T cell receptor beta chains from one sample in a study of T-cell memory formation after mild COVID-19. TCRdb re-derived calls from the 5' RACE reads in MiXCR, one entry per CDR3 protein. The sample records 7,000 to 7,500 distinct CDR3 sequences, approximately 31% being singletons. The sequencing sample was made of PBMCs or a T cell subset sorted from them (not recorded which). Every receptor here comes from an adult woman who had mild COVID-19 (a few samples of this study predate the infection). Cell type and time point are not known. Both conserved end residues are part of each CDR3. The D gene is left open where the match is weak. Clone sizes are given selectively: once, few, many, or a class where the clone is expanded.

clone size	V gene	D gene	J gene	CDR3 protein	CDR3 DNA
many	TRBV30	NA	TRBJ1-5	CAWSTSGEQPQHF	TGTGCCTGGAGTACGTCAGGGGAACAGCCCCAGCATTTT
many	TRBV5-1	NA	TRBJ1-3	CASSPNWESGNTIYF	TGCGCCAGCAGCCCCAATTGGGAAAGTGGAAACACCATATATTTT
NA	TRBV7-2	NA	TRBJ2-3	CASSLGSGTGDTQYF	TGTGCCAGCAGCTTAGGGTCCGGGACGGGAGATACGCAGTATTTT
many	TRBV29-1	NA	TRBJ1-2	CSVGAQTYGYTF	TGCAGCGTTGGAGCGCAGACTTATGGCTACACCTTC
many	TRBV11-3	TRBD2	TRBJ2-1	CASSLVLLAGAHYNEQFF	TGTGCCAGCAGCTTAGTTCTTTTGGCGGGAGCCCATTACAATGAGCAGTTCTTC
medium-sized	TRBV27	NA	TRBJ2-7	CASSLKGFAYEQYF	TGTGCCAGCAGTTTAAAGGGGTTTGCCTACGAGCAGTACTTC
NA	TRBV7-9	NA	TRBJ2-3	CASSLWSTDTQYF	TGTGCCAGCAGCCTTTGGAGCACAGATACGCAGTATTTT
NA	TRBV14	NA	TRBJ2-3	CASTPLGTSTDTQYF	TGTGCCAGCACCCCTCTGGGTACTAGCACAGATACGCAGTATTTT
NA	TRBV5-1	NA	TRBJ2-3	CASRTGNPGPDTQYF	TGCGCCAGCAGAACAGGAAATCCGGGGCCAGATACGCAGTATTTT
NA	TRBV7-2	NA	TRBJ2-1	CASSGGLTEQFF	TGTGCCAGCAGCGGAGGTCTGACTGAGCAGTTCTTC
NA	TRBV4-2	NA	TRBJ2-5	CASSQGDRAETQYF	TGTGCCAGCAGCCAAGGGGACCGCGCGGAGACCCAGTACTTC
many	TRBV27	NA	TRBJ1-4	CASSLSQTNEKLFF	TGTGCCAGCAGTTTATCTCAAACTAATGAAAAACTGTTTTTT
many	TRBV11-2	NA	TRBJ1-1	CASSLQGWGTNTEAFF	TGTGCCAGCAGCCTACAGGGATGGGGCACGAACACTGAAGCTTTCTTT
many	TRBV3-1	NA	TRBJ1-1	CASSQDHRVGTEAFF	TGTGCCAGCAGCCAAGATCACAGGGTGGGGACTGAAGCTTTCTTT
many	TRBV7-8	NA	TRBJ2-2	CASSTRVYLTGELFF	TGTGCCAGCAGCACCCGGGTCTACCTCACCGGGGAGCTGTTTTTT